Below, 24 T cell receptor beta chains from the same sample are listed, as sequenced in a study of PD-1 blockade in classical Hodgkin lymphoma. The patients all showed relapse after autologous stem cell transplantation, while their brentuximab vedotin exposure varied. The data were produced by immunoSEQ multiplex PCR, yet TCRdb's version contains in-frame clones alone and is incomplete. The data contain 20,000 to 25,000 clones, around 64% of them singletons. The source was peripheral blood mononuclear cells (PBMCs), collected at baseline. Source of these receptors: a human donor with classical Hodgkin lymphoma.

V is TRBV5-1 and J is TRBJ2-3; a possible D gene is TRBD1 (6 bases). Germline-derived CDR1 and CDR2 are SGHRS and YFSETQ. Between the trimmed V and J ends, which lost 1 base and 2 bases, there was a span of 11 bases. The CDR3 loop spans 15 amino acids. The CDR3: CASSLIDRLTDTQYF. CDR3 DNA sequence: TGCGCCAGCAGCTTGATAGACAGGCTCACAGATACGCAGTATTTT. The full variable domain, completed using reference TRBV5-1 and TRBJ2-3, is KAGVTQTPRYLIKTRGQQVTLSCSPISGHRSVSWYQQTPGQGLQFLFEYFSETQRNKGNFPGRFSGRQFSNSRSEMNVSTLELGDSALYLCASSLIDRLTDTQYFGPGTRLTVL.

This clone was counted once. The rearrangement links TRBV5-4 to TRBJ2-2; the D call may be TRBD1 or TRBD2 (5 bases each). V was clipped by 4 bases and J by 0 bases, with 10 bases between them. The CDR3 runs to 15 residues. Germline V gene lookup returns CDR1 SGHNT and CDR2 YYREEE (reference sequence). The CDR3 nucleotides read TGTGCCAGCAGCGGGGGTTACGCGAACACCGGGGAGCTGTTTTTT. Translated: CASSGGYANTGELFF.

V is TRBV11-2 and J is TRBJ2-2; 9 bases agree with TRBD2. CDR1 SGHAT and CDR2 FQNNGV come from the germline V gene. V was pared by 2 bases and J by 4 bases, with 8 bases of the junction left unmatched. The CDR3 totals 17 residues. The CDR3 DNA is TGTGCCAGCAGCTTACGCGGGAGGGCCCTAACCACCGGGGAGCTGTTTTTT. Translating gives CASSLRGRALTTGELFF.

The chain carries TRBV7-2 and TRBJ2-4; no firm D call. V lost 1 base to trimming and J lost 8 bases, with 6 bases between them. The germline gives CDR1 SGHTA, CDR2 FQGNSA. The CDR3 consists of 12 residues. The CDR3 sequence: CASSLDLDIQYF. CDR3 DNA sequence: TGTGCCAGCAGCTTAGACTTGGACATTCAGTACTTC.

This clone was seen a handful of times. The rearrangement links TRBV28 to TRBJ2-3; 7 positions match TRBD2. Germline assignment: CDR1 MDHEN and CDR2 SYDVKM. The CDR3 runs 16 residues. Germline trimming cut 3 bases from V and 0 bases from J; bases unmatched to any gene: 6. In DNA form, the CDR3 reads TGTGCCAGCAGTTTTCTAGCGGTGACTAGCACAGATACGCAGTATTTT. Translating gives CASSFLAVTSTDTQYF.

The chain employs TRBV2 and TRBJ1-6; D is uncertain. V dropped 4 bases and J dropped 5 bases, with 9 bases sitting between them. Germline V gene sequence: CDR1 SNHLY, CDR2 FYNNEI. The length of the CDR3 is 14 residues. CDR3 region: CASSGVGNNSPLHF. The CDR3 nucleotides read TGTGCCAGCAGTGGGGTAGGCAATAATTCACCCCTCCACTTT.

By share of the sample, this clone is medium-sized. V usage is TRBV5-1 and J usage is TRBJ2-7; D remains unclear. The CDR3 loop spans 13 amino acids. Germline-derived CDR1 and CDR2 are SGHRS and YFSETQ. The V end was cut by 4 bases, the J end by 3 bases, with 11 bases between. DNA for the CDR3: TGCGCCAGCAGCATCGGTAGTGGCTACGAGCAGTACTTC. This codes for CASSIGSGYEQYF. The variable domain in full, completed from reference TRBV5-1 and TRBJ2-7, reads KAGVTQTPRYLIKTRGQQVTLSCSPISGHRSVSWYQQTPGQGLQFLFEYFSETQRNKGNFPGRFSGRQFSNSRSEMNVSTLELGDSALYLCASSIGSGYEQYFGPGTRLTVT.

The rearrangement uses TRBV6-5 and TRBJ2-2; D is possibly TRBD1 (6 bases). The germline gives CDR1 MNHEY, CDR2 SVGAGI. Trimming took off 3 bases at V and 5 bases at J, with 16 bases between the two ends. The CDR3 consists of 16 residues. CDR3 sequence (DNA): TGTGCCAGCAGTTATCTGGACAGATATATTACCGGGGAGCTGTTTTTT. It codes for CASSYLDRYITGELFF.

The chain employs TRBV6-1 and TRBJ2-7, with TRBD2 as a possible D gene (5 bases). This CDR3 is built from 11 residues. CDR1 is MNHNS, CDR2 SASEGT, per germline. Deletions cut 7 bases from V and 4 bases from J, with 8 bases between. The CDR3 here is CASNSGYEQYF. The CDR3, as DNA: TGTGCCAGCAACTCGGGGTACGAGCAGTACTTC.

This chain links TRBV5-4 with TRBJ2-7, with TRBD2 matching over 10 bases. This CDR3 has 15 residues. V lost 0 bases and J lost 3; bases outside the gene matches: 3. From germline, CDR1 is SGHNT and CDR2 YYREEE (reference sequence). The CDR3 DNA is TGTGCCAGCAGCTTGGGAGGGACTAGCGTCTACGAGCAGTACTTC. Translation gives CASSLGGTSVYEQYF.

The rearrangement links TRBV19 to TRBJ1-2; D uncertain. Looked up from germline, CDR1 is LNHDA and CDR2 is SQIVND (reference sequence). CDR3 length: 12 amino acids. V was clipped by 3 bases and J by 10 bases, with 12 bases between them. The CDR3 protein is CASSMGGVVYTF. The CDR3 DNA reads as TGTGCCAGTAGTATGGGAGGAGTTGTCTACACCTTC.

The gene calls are TRBV11-3 and TRBJ2-3; D is unresolved. Germline V gene sequence: CDR1 SGHNT, CDR2 YENEEA. V lost 1 base, J lost 3 bases, and 8 bases lay in between. This CDR3 is 14 amino acids long. The DNA of the CDR3 is TGTGCCAGCAGCTTAGGTTGGGCAACAGATACGCAGTATTTT. Translated, it gives CASSLGWATDTQYF.

The chain is built from TRBV28 and TRBJ2-1, with 7 bases identical to TRBD1. With V trimmed by 6 bases and J by 6 bases, 2 bases remained unmatched. CDR3 size: 12 residues. CDR1 and CDR2 (germline): MDHEN, SYDVKM. CDR3: CASRGDSNEQFF. In DNA form, the CDR3 reads TGTGCCAGCAGGGGGGACAGCAATGAGCAGTTCTTC.

The CDR3 DNA sequence: TGCGCCAGCAGCTTGGACGGGGTAGCCAGAGGAATTGGTGGCTACACCTTC. Encoded protein: CASSLDGVARGIGGYTF. The chain is built from TRBV5-1 and TRBJ1-2, with unresolved D. The length of the CDR3 is 17 residues. CDR1 is SGHRS and CDR2 is YFSETQ in the germline V gene. V was trimmed by 0 bases and J by 7 bases, leaving 22 bases between them.

Only one count was recorded for this clone. V and J are TRBV11-2 and TRBJ1-1; D not resolved. V lost 0 bases and J 5 bases, leaving 10 bases between the germline ends. The CDR3 spans 14 residues. CDR1 and CDR2 from the germline V gene are SGHAT and FQNNGV. The CDR3 protein is CASSLEGSRTEAFF. The CDR3 bases are TGTGCCAGCAGCTTAGAGGGCAGTAGGACTGAAGCTTTCTTT.

The rearrangement links TRBV11-1 to TRBJ2-7; 8 nucleotides match TRBD1. CDR3 length: 15 residues. After removal of 5 bases from V and 6 bases from J, the junction contained 12 bases not matched to a gene. Germline V gives CDR1 SGHAT, CDR2 FQDESV (reference sequence). CDR3 in amino acids: CASSETDRGPLEQYF. The CDR3 nucleotides are TGTGCCAGCAGCGAGACCGACAGGGGACCCCTCGAGCAGTACTTC.

This rearrangement joins TRBV11-2 to TRBJ1-6; 8 nucleotides line up with TRBD1. Germline CDR1 reads SGHAT; CDR2 reads FQNNGV. J was trimmed by 7 bases and V by 4 bases; bases with no gene match: 3. This CDR3 contains 14 residues. CDR3 nucleotides: TGTGCCAGCAGCTCGGGACAGGACAATTCACCCCTCCACTTT. Its translation: CASSSGQDNSPLHF.

This chain uses TRBV10-2 with TRBJ1-4; D gene uncertain. The germline gives CDR1 WSHSY, CDR2 SAAADI. CDR3 length: 15 residues. With 5 bases removed from V and 6 bases from J, the gap between germline ends came to 16 bases. In DNA, the CDR3 is TGCGCCAGCAGTCCTTATAGAGGCGGGGATGAAAAACTGTTTTTT. Translation: CASSPYRGGDEKLFF.

The chain has TRBV5-4 and TRBJ1-1; no definite D call. Per the germline V gene, CDR1 is SGHNT and CDR2 is YYREEE (reference sequence). The CDR3 is made up of 13 amino acids. V was shortened by 2 bases and J by 1 base, with 6 bases between the two germline ends. Written as DNA, the CDR3 is TGTGCCAGCAGCTTCCCCCCGAACACTGAAGCTTTCTTT. This codes for CASSFPPNTEAFF.

This chain links TRBV30 with TRBJ2-2; D possibly uses TRBD1 or TRBD2 (9 bases each). The germline V and J ends were trimmed by 2 bases and 6 bases, with 22 bases remaining between them. Germline V lookup: CDR1 GTSNPN, CDR2 SVGIG (reference sequence). The CDR3 totals 17 residues. CDR3 in amino acids: CAWSPASGTGRPGELFF. The DNA for the CDR3 is TGTGCCTGGAGTCCCGCTAGCGGGACAGGGAGGCCCGGGGAGCTGTTTTTT.

This chain uses TRBV19 with TRBJ1-2; TRBD1 is a possible D gene (6 bases). The germline gives CDR1 LNHDA, CDR2 SQIVND (reference sequence). The CDR3 has 15 amino acids. V was pared by 3 bases and J by 2 bases, with 13 bases between. The CDR3 sequence: CASSMTRGQNYGYTF. CDR3 sequence (DNA): TGTGCCAGTAGTATGACTCGAGGACAGAACTATGGCTACACCTTC.

This clone was seen a few times. The chain has TRBV9 and TRBJ2-3, with TRBD2 matching over 7 bases. This CDR3 comprises 15 residues. Germline V gene lookup returns CDR1 SGDLS and CDR2 YYNGEE. Trimming cost V 3 bases and J 4 bases; bases outside gene matches: 8. CDR3 coding DNA: TGTGCCAGCAGCGGGAAACGGGGGGTGGCAGATACGCAGTATTTT. Translated: CASSGKRGVADTQYF.

The CDR3, as DNA: TGTGCCAGCAGTTACCCCCAAGGGAGCGGGCCTTATGAGCAGTACTTC. It yields the protein CASSYPQGSGPYEQYF. The chain links TRBV6-6 to TRBJ2-7; maybe TRBD2 (6 bases). The CDR3 is made up of 16 amino acids. V dropped 2 bases and J dropped 7 bases, with 21 bases sitting between them. Germline V CDR1 and CDR2: MNHNY, SVGAGI (reference sequence).

This clone was seen once. This CDR3 reads CATRPADHYEQYF. The DNA for the CDR3 is TGTGCCACCAGACCTGCGGACCACTACGAGCAGTACTTC. The chain is built from TRBV15 and TRBJ2-7; no reliable D call. The CDR3 runs 13 residues. V shed 6 bases and J shed 3 bases, with 12 bases lying between them. CDR1 and CDR2 from the germline V gene are LNHNV and YYDKDF (reference sequence).